This TCR beta chain came from a study of post-analysis software for immune sequencing data. Germline assignment: CDR1 LNHDA and CDR2 SQIVND (reference sequence). The CDR3 loop spans 15 amino acids. Trimming removed 0 bases from V and 2 bases from J, with 11 bases in between. Notes on this clonotype: The target antigen is unknown.

The TCR beta cDNA libraries contained unique molecular identifiers. One entry per CDR3 protein results from TCRdb running MiXCR on the PCR reads. The top ten hold 4.9% of the sample, which has fewer than 900,000 distinct CDR3 sequences, about 45% seen once. Study-level results: Compared against controls, patients with multiple sclerosis displayed significantly lower normalized Chao1 diversity. Among 4 or 5 TRBV segments more frequent in patients than controls were TRBV5-6, TRBV5-1 and TRBV20-1.

The clonotype was recovered from a girl aged 10-17 years with multiple sclerosis. V and J are TRBV19 and TRBJ2-7; the D gene is possibly TRBD1 (5 bases). The material sequenced was blood. CDR3 region: CASSIENRLAYEQYF. CDR3 nucleotides: TGTGCCAGTAGTATAGAGAACAGGTTGGCCTACGAGCAGTACTTC.